Each of the 28 T cell receptor beta chains below was sequenced from the same sample in a study of response to subunit inactivated influenza vaccine. TCRdb re-called the RT-PCR reads through MiXCR, storing one row per CDR3 protein. The data contain approximately 530,000 distinct CDR3 sequences, approximately 13% of them singletons. The sequencing here drew on PBMCs from blood, taken roughly 47 days after vaccination. Every receptor here comes from a man aged 50 to 60 who received an inactivated influenza vaccine.

The V call is TRBV9, the J call TRBJ2-1; a weak D match, TRBD2 (6 bases). Germline V lookup: CDR1 SGDLS, CDR2 YYNGEE. This CDR3 comprises 17 residues. V was clipped by 3 bases and J by 0 bases, with 16 bases between them. CDR3 in amino acids: CASSAPDRGSSYNEQFF. The DNA of the CDR3 is TGTGCCAGCAGCGCCCCAGACCGGGGGAGCTCCTACAATGAGCAGTTCTTC.

The genes are TRBV7-2 and TRBJ2-7; D not resolved. This CDR3 spans 16 amino acids. The germline V and J ends were trimmed by 1 base and 1 base, with 14 bases remaining between them. Per the germline V gene, CDR1 is SGHTA and CDR2 is FQGNSA. The CDR3 nucleotides are TGTGCCAGCAGCTTAGAGTTTAGGGTCTCGTCCTACGAGCAGTACTTC. This sequence encodes CASSLEFRVSSYEQYF.

This clonotype was seen a handful of times. The chain links TRBV12-3 or TRBV12-4 to TRBJ2-7; TRBD1 matches at 10 bases. The CDR3 is 16 amino acids. Trimming at V came to 0 bases and at J to 0 bases, leaving 2 bases not matched to a gene. The chain's CDR3 is CASSLAGTGDSYEQYF. The CDR3 nucleotides read TGTGCCAGCAGTTTAGCCGGGACAGGGGACTCCTACGAGCAGTACTTC.

This clonotype appeared a few times. The CDR3, as DNA: TGCAGTCGGAGATTGGATACGCAGTATTTT. Its translation: CSRRLDTQYF. The chain has TRBV20-1 and TRBJ2-3; D is undetermined. Trimming left V 8 bases short and J 6 bases short, with 9 bases between. Germline V gene sequence: CDR1 DFQATT, CDR2 SNEGSKA (reference sequence). This CDR3 is 10 amino acids long.

This chain uses TRBV24-1 with TRBJ2-2, with 10 bases that match TRBD2. V was clipped by 3 bases and J by 4 bases; unmatched bases: 4. This CDR3 region has 16 residues. Per germline, CDR1 KGHDR and CDR2 SFDVKD. The CDR3 DNA is TGTGCCACCAGTGATCGACTAGCGGGCGGCACCGGGGAGCTGTTTTTT. Encoded protein: CATSDRLAGGTGELFF.

In DNA form, the CDR3 reads TGCAGTGCTAGCGGCCGGTACAATGAGCAGTTCTTC. Its protein product is CSASGRYNEQFF. This sequence joins TRBV20-1 and TRBJ2-1, with D hard to call. CDR1 and CDR2 (germline): DFQATT, SNEGSKA (reference sequence). The CDR3 length is 12 residues. Trimming took 3 bases from V and 4 from J, leaving 7 bases between them.

This clonotype was seen a few times. The gene calls are TRBV18 and TRBJ2-1, with a possible D match to TRBD1 (6 bases). V gave up 6 bases and J gave up 8 bases, with 14 bases separating them. Germline lookup yields CDR1 KGHSH and CDR2 LQKENI. The CDR3 contains 13 residues. The CDR3 region has the DNA TGTGCCAGCTCCCGGACAGCAGGCGATGAGCAGTTCTTC. This sequence encodes CASSRTAGDEQFF.

V is TRBV11-2 and J is TRBJ2-1, with 7 bases that match TRBD2. This CDR3 is 21 amino acids long. Germline CDR1 SGHAT, CDR2 FQNNGV. V lost 4 bases, J lost 3 bases, and 24 bases stayed unmatched. CDR3 in amino acids: CASSSPPLPGGPTSRYNEQFF. CDR3 nucleotides: TGTGCCAGCAGCTCGCCCCCCCTCCCGGGAGGTCCCACCTCACGCTACAATGAGCAGTTCTTC.

The V and J genes are TRBV15 and TRBJ2-1; 7 bases are a match to TRBD2. Germline CDR1 LNHNV, CDR2 YYDKDF (reference sequence). The CDR3 runs to 16 residues. Trimming cost V 4 bases and J 3 bases; bases outside gene matches: 9. This CDR3 is CATSTRGGGIYNEQFF. The CDR3 coding sequence is TGTGCCACCAGCACCCGAGGCGGGGGTATCTACAATGAGCAGTTCTTC.

This clonotype has more than one count but fewer than ten. The chain recombines TRBV24-1 with TRBJ2-7; no reliable D call. V lost 3 bases and J lost 3, with 5 bases in between. CDR3 length equals 12 residues. The germline V gene encodes CDR1 KGHDR and CDR2 SFDVKD. DNA for the CDR3: TGTGCCACCAGTGATCTGGACTACGAGCAGTACTTC. Residues: CATSDLDYEQYF.

This sequence joins TRBV15 and TRBJ2-7; D perhaps matches TRBD2 (6 bases). Trimming shortened V by 0 bases and J by 7 bases, and 19 bases separated the two germline ends. Germline lookup yields CDR1 LNHNV and CDR2 YYDKDF (reference sequence). The CDR3 runs to 16 residues. Here the CDR3 reads CATSRDDLSGVGEQYF. The CDR3 DNA reads as TGTGCCACCAGCAGAGATGATTTATCGGGGGTCGGGGAGCAGTACTTC.

Points on this clonotype: One end of the junction is discordant with germline, which a read error may explain. The V gene is TRBV5-5, the J gene TRBJ2-1; unclear D gene. Looked up from germline, CDR1 is SGHKS and CDR2 is YYEKEE (reference sequence). CDR3 length: 14 residues. The CDR3 loop reads CASSGPQFHNQQFF. Here the CDR3 DNA reads TGTGCCAGCAGCGGACCACAATTCCACAATCAGCAGTTCTTC.

This clonotype was observed a few times. V gene TRBV4-3 combines with J gene TRBJ2-5; 12 nucleotides align to TRBD2. V shed 0 bases and J 3 bases; nucleotides not matched to a gene: 14. Germline CDR1 and CDR2: LGHNA and YSLEER. The length of the CDR3 is 20 residues. As DNA, the CDR3 is TGCGCCAGCAGCCAAGACCCCTCTCCTAGACTAGCGGGGGATGAAGAGACCCAGTACTTC. Amino acid sequence: CASSQDPSPRLAGDEETQYF.

This clonotype has ten or more counts. The genes are TRBV24-1 and TRBJ2-1; 11 bases match TRBD2. With V trimmed by 2 bases and J by 1 base, 12 bases remained unmatched. The length of the CDR3 is 20 residues. CDR1 is KGHDR, CDR2 SFDVKD, per germline. CDR3 region: CATSDSGVNLAGGSYNEQFF. The CDR3 DNA sequence: TGTGCCACCAGTGATTCTGGGGTTAATCTAGCGGGAGGATCCTACAATGAGCAGTTCTTC.

This clonotype was recorded many times. The chain couples TRBV7-2 to TRBJ1-6; perhaps TRBD1 as D (6 bases). Trimming took off 1 base at V and 9 bases at J, with 13 bases between the two ends. The V gene's germline CDR1 is SGHTA and CDR2 FQGNSA. The CDR3 is 15 residues long. CDR3 nucleotides: TGTGCCAGCAGCTTAGTCGTAGGGGGGGGTTCACCCCTCCACTTT. Translated, it gives CASSLVVGGGSPLHF.

The chain links TRBV19 to TRBJ2-5; D call uncertain. The ends were cut back, 5 bases at V and 2 bases at J, with 15 bases in the middle. Germline V gives CDR1 LNHDA, CDR2 SQIVND (reference sequence). This CDR3 spans 15 amino acids. The CDR3 here is CASSQHGDSQETQYF. Written as DNA, the CDR3 is TGTGCCAGTAGTCAACATGGCGATTCACAAGAGACCCAGTACTTC.

The rearrangement uses TRBV5-1 and TRBJ2-3; 9 nucleotides agree with TRBD2. CDR1 and CDR2 from the germline V gene are SGHRS and YFSETQ. The CDR3 length is 15 residues. Trimming at V came to 0 bases and at J to 5 bases, leaving 4 bases not matched to a gene. This CDR3 is CASSLDAGGLDTQYF. CDR3 DNA sequence: TGCGCCAGCAGCTTGGACGCGGGGGGGCTAGATACGCAGTATTTT.

The chain's CDR3 is CASSRDRIEGTEAFF. In DNA, the CDR3 is TGCGCCAGCAGCCGGGACAGGATAGAGGGGACTGAAGCTTTCTTT. V usage is TRBV5-1 and J usage is TRBJ1-1, with TRBD1 identical over 8 bases. CDR1 is SGHRS and CDR2 is YFSETQ in the germline V gene. The ends lost 4 bases at V and 5 bases at J; junction bases unmatched: 10. This CDR3 comprises 15 residues.

This clonotype has just a few counts. J is TRBJ2-3 and V is TRBV12-3 or TRBV12-4, with TRBD2 identical over 7 bases. This CDR3 has 16 residues. V lost 6 bases to trimming and J lost 6 bases; unmatched junction nucleotides: 15. The CDR3: CASRSRGRGFTDTQYF. CDR3 nucleotide sequence: TGTGCCAGCAGATCTCGCGGGAGAGGGTTCACGGATACGCAGTATTTT.

The genes are TRBV5-4 and TRBJ2-7; 9 bases map to TRBD2. J lost 2 bases, V lost 4 bases, and 4 bases had no gene match. From germline, CDR1 is SGHNT and CDR2 YYREEE (reference sequence). The CDR3 loop spans 14 amino acids. The CDR3 loop is CASSPTSGPYEQYF. The CDR3 nucleotides read TGTGCCAGCAGCCCGACTAGCGGCCCCTACGAGCAGTACTTC.

The chain links TRBV4-3 to TRBJ1-6; no firm D call. Trimming removed 4 bases from V and 0 bases from J, with 7 bases in between. The CDR3 runs 15 residues. Germline V gene sequence: CDR1 LGHNA, CDR2 YSLEER. CDR3 residues: CASSREGSYNSPLHF. The CDR3 bases are TGCGCCAGCAGCCGAGAAGGCTCCTATAATTCACCCCTCCACTTT.

This clonotype turned up a few times. V gene TRBV20-1 combines with J gene TRBJ2-5; possibly TRBD1 or TRBD2 for D (6 bases each). Trimming took 3 bases from V and 2 from J, leaving 10 bases between them. The length of the CDR3 is 13 residues. Per the germline V gene, CDR1 is DFQATT and CDR2 is SNEGSKA (reference sequence). Written as DNA, the CDR3 is TGCAGTGCTAGTTGGGGGGCACAAGAGACCCAGTACTTC. Its protein product is CSASWGAQETQYF.

This clonotype was detected many times. This chain joins TRBV12-3 or TRBV12-4 and TRBJ2-4, with no clear D. The V end was cut by 7 bases, the J end by 0 bases, with 10 bases between. The CDR3 contains 14 residues. This CDR3 is CASTTDLAKNIQYF. Written as DNA, the CDR3 is TGTGCCAGCACCACGGACCTAGCCAAAAACATTCAGTACTTC.

The rearrangement joins TRBV21-1 to TRBJ2-3; the table calls TRBD2, which could not be checked here. TRBV21-1 constitutes a pseudogene. CDR3 length equals 16 residues. CDR3 in DNA: TGTGCCAGCAGCAAAGGGGTAGCGGGAGCCCCAGATACGCAGTATTTT. Amino acid sequence: CASSKGVAGAPDTQYF.

This chain uses TRBV29-1 with TRBJ1-1, with no clear D. The CDR3 has 13 amino acids. Per the germline V gene, CDR1 is SQVTM and CDR2 is ANQGSEA. Trimming cost V 6 bases and J 0 bases, with 11 bases left between them. The CDR3 region has the DNA TGCAGCGTCCTAACCCTCATGAACACTGAAGCTTTCTTT. Translation gives CSVLTLMNTEAFF.

This clonotype appeared once. This chain uses TRBV7-2 with TRBJ2-5, with 8 nucleotides matching TRBD2. V gave up 2 bases and J gave up 2 bases; unmatched junction bases: 7. CDR3 length: 16 amino acids. Germline CDR1 is SGHTA and CDR2 is FQGNSA. The CDR3 DNA is TGTGCCAGCAGCTTACTGGGCGGGGGGAATCAAGAGACCCAGTACTTC. The encoded protein is CASSLLGGGNQETQYF.

V is TRBV6-1 and J is TRBJ2-3; 12 bases are shared with TRBD2. Germline CDR1 is MNHNS and CDR2 is SASEGT. V trimming: 6 bases; J trimming: 1 base; junction bases outside the gene matches: 14. There are 19 residues in the CDR3. CDR3 region: CASRPRPGTSGPRTDTQYF. The CDR3 nucleotides are TGTGCCAGCAGACCCCGACCCGGGACTAGCGGGCCCCGCACAGATACGCAGTATTTT.

This clonotype came up many times. This sequence joins TRBV4-3 and TRBJ2-1; 7 bases fit TRBD2. This CDR3 is 17 amino acids long. V lost 0 bases and J lost 2; bases outside the gene matches: 7. In germline, CDR1 is LGHNA, CDR2 YSLEER. CDR3 nucleotides: TGCGCCAGCAGCCAAGATTTGGCCAGCGGGGCCTACAATGAGCAGTTCTTC. Amino acid sequence: CASSQDLASGAYNEQFF.